These T cell receptor beta chains were read from a single sample in a study of long-term antiretroviral therapy in people with HIV. Measured with immunoSEQ multiplex PCR; TCRdb has only the in-frame clones, and not every one. The profile covers more than 25,000 clones, with about 85% appearing a single time and 6% to 8.5% taken by the ten largest. The sequencing here drew on unsorted PBMCs, taken approximately 5 years before starting antiretroviral therapy. Receptors originate from a man between 50 and 59 years old with HIV. The CDR3 runs from the conserved cysteine through the conserved F or W. Fields, in order: V gene, D gene, J gene, clone size, CDR3 DNA, CDR3 protein. The D gene is left open where the match is weak. Size tells how often a clone was seen (once, few, many) or the class of an expanded clone, and some rows leave it out.

>TRBV4-1|NA|TRBJ2-6|NA
TGCGCCAGCAGCCTAACCCGACAGCTCTGGGCCAACGTCCTGACTTTC
CASSLTRQLWANVLTF
>TRBV18|TRBD2|TRBJ2-2|NA
TGTGCCAGCTCACAGCGGGAGGTTACGAACACCGGGGAGCTGTTTTTT
CASSQREVTNTGELFF
>TRBV5-6|NA|TRBJ2-7|once
TGTGCCAGCAGCTGGGCGTCGGCGTACGAGCAGTACTTC
CASSWASAYEQYF
>TRBV7-6|NA|TRBJ1-1|NA
TGTGCCAGCAGCCCCCCAGGGAACACTGAAGCTTTCTTT
CASSPPGNTEAFF
>TRBV5-4|NA|TRBJ2-5|NA
TGTGCCACCCAGTCGGCAGGGCAAGAGACCCAGTACTTC
CATQSAGQETQYF
>TRBV6-5|NA|TRBJ2-3|NA
TGTGCCAGCAGTTACATGGCAACAGATACGCAGTATTTT
CASSYMATDTQYF
>TRBV5-1|TRBD2|TRBJ2-7|NA
TGCGCCAGCAGCTTGGTTCTAGCGGGAGGGCCGAGCTCCTACGAGCAGTACTTC
CASSLVLAGGPSSYEQYF
>TRBV5-6|NA|TRBJ2-1|NA
TGTGCCAGCACCCCGGGGAGGCGACATGAGCAGTTCTTC
CASTPGRRHEQFF
>TRBV10-2|NA|TRBJ1-4|NA
TGCGCCAGCAGTCTACACGGGGGGGCTACTAATGAAAAACTGTTTTTT
CASSLHGGATNEKLFF
>TRBV5-1|NA|TRBJ2-6|NA
TGCGCCAGCAGCTTGCCGGGTTCTGGGGCCAACGTCCTGACTTTC
CASSLPGSGANVLTF
>TRBV5-6|TRBD1|TRBJ2-7|few
TGTGCCAGCAGTTTCGACAGGGTTAGTTACGAGCAGTACTTC
CASSFDRVSYEQYF
>TRBV19|NA|TRBJ1-1|NA
TGTGCCAGTAGTATAGCTCGCGGCACTGAAGCTTTCTTT
CASSIARGTEAFF
>TRBV2|NA|TRBJ1-5|once
TGTGCCAGCACCAAGTCGGAGAATAGCAATCAGCCCCAGCATTTT
CASTKSENSNQPQHF
>TRBV9|NA|TRBJ1-2|NA
TGTGCCAGCAGCGTAGGATGGGGGGGCTTCTATGGCTACACCTTC
CASSVGWGGFYGYTF
>TRBV29-1|TRBD2|TRBJ2-7|NA
TGCAGCGGATCTAGCGGGGGGGTCGGCGAGCAGTACTTC
CSGSSGGVGEQYF
>TRBV7-2|NA|TRBJ2-6|NA
TGTGCCAGCAGCTTAGAGCAGGGGCCGATGACTTTC
CASSLEQGPMTF
>TRBV4-1|TRBD1|TRBJ2-7|NA
TGCGCCAGCAGCCCCTGGGGGGACAGGGGTTACGAGCAGTACTTC
CASSPWGDRGYEQYF
>TRBV2|NA|TRBJ2-5|NA
TGTGCCAGTGGGGAGGAGACCCAGTACTTC
CASGEETQYF
>TRBV19|NA|TRBJ1-1|NA
TGTGCCAGCCGGTTGAACACTGAAGCTTTCTTT
CASRLNTEAFF
>TRBV5-1|NA|TRBJ2-2|NA
TGCGCCAGCATAGTCGGCGACGGCTACTCGAACACCGGGGAGCTGTTTTTT
CASIVGDGYSNTGELFF
>TRBV2|TRBD1|TRBJ1-5|NA
TGTGCCAGCAGTTCGGACAGGGGAAATCAGCCCCAGCATTTT
CASSSDRGNQPQHF
>TRBV10-1|NA|TRBJ2-7|NA
TGCGCCAGCAGTGAGTCGAATTCCAGGGCCTACGAGCAGTACTTC
CASSESNSRAYEQYF
>TRBV10-3|NA|TRBJ1-6|once
TGTGCCATCAAGGTGGACCAGAATTCACCCCTCCACTTT
CAIKVDQNSPLHF
>TRBV5-1|NA|TRBJ1-1|once
TGCGCCAGCAGCTTGACAGTAAACACTGAAGCTTTCTTT
CASSLTVNTEAFF
>TRBV11-2|NA|TRBJ1-1|NA
TGTGCCAGCAGCTTAGCCGGCAGTCTGAACACTGAAGCTTTCTTT
CASSLAGSLNTEAFF
>TRBV7-8|NA|TRBJ2-7|NA
TGTGCCAGCAGCTTAGGCCGGGGCCGAAACTACGAGCAGTACTTC
CASSLGRGRNYEQYF
>TRBV10-3|NA|TRBJ2-1|NA
TGTGCCATCAGGGATCAGGGGAAACGGTCCTACAATGAGCAGTTCTTC
CAIRDQGKRSYNEQFF
>TRBV18|NA|TRBJ2-7|NA
TGTGCCAGCTCACCGTCGACCAGCTCCTACGAGCAGTACTTC
CASSPSTSSYEQYF
>TRBV18|NA|TRBJ2-5|NA
TGTGCCAGCTCACCACTTCCGGCGGGGGCAGAGACCCAGTACTTC
CASSPLPAGAETQYF
>TRBV6-5|NA|TRBJ1-1|NA
TGTGCCAGCAGTTACTCGCGATTTCTGGACACTGAAGCTTTCTTT
CASSYSRFLDTEAFF
>TRBV14|NA|TRBJ2-7|few
TGTGCCAGCAGCCAGCGCAGGGGTTCCTACGAGCAGTACTTC
CASSQRRGSYEQYF
>TRBV5-3|NA|TRBJ1-5|few
TGTGCCAGCAGCTTTACGGCCAGGGGTGGTCAGCCCCAGCATTTT
CASSFTARGGQPQHF
>TRBV7-2|NA|TRBJ2-3|NA
TGTGCCAGCAGCTTACCGACAGATACGCAGTATTTT
CASSLPTDTQYF
>TRBV6-1|NA|TRBJ2-4|NA
TGTGCCAGCAACCAACCGCGTCTAGCCAAAAACATTCAGTACTTC
CASNQPRLAKNIQYF
>TRBV5-5|TRBD2|TRBJ2-7|NA
TGTGCCAGCAGCTTTCCACAAGCGGGAGGTTCCTACGAGCAGTACTTC
CASSFPQAGGSYEQYF
>TRBV20-1|NA|TRBJ1-4|few
TGCAGTGCCCAGAGTCCAGTTTTTCCGTTTTTT
CSAQSPVFPFF
>TRBV5-1|TRBD2|TRBJ2-1|NA
TGCGCCAGCAGCTTGTGGACGAGCGGGGGGGACTACTCCTACAATGAGCAGTTCTTC
CASSLWTSGGDYSYNEQFF
>TRBV6-6|NA|TRBJ1-2|NA
TGTGCCAGCAGTGCCTTTGAAGTCTACACCTTC
CASSAFEVYTF
>TRBV19|TRBD1|TRBJ2-2|few
TGTGCCAGTAGTCGGCCGGGACAGGGCATGCCCGGGGAGCTGTTTTTT
CASSRPGQGMPGELFF
>TRBV9|TRBD1|TRBJ1-3|NA
TGTGCCAGCAGCGGCCACAGGGGTGACACCATATATTTT
CASSGHRGDTIYF
>TRBV7-9|NA|TRBJ2-3|NA
TGTGCCAGCAGTAAAGCGCGGGGTACAGATACGCAGTATTTT
CASSKARGTDTQYF
>TRBV18|TRBD2|TRBJ2-7|NA
TGTGCCAGCTCACCACTGGGGGGGGGTTCTGCCGAGCAGTACTTC
CASSPLGGGSAEQYF
>TRBV30|TRBD1|TRBJ1-3|NA
TGTGCCTGGAGTGTAGACAGGGCTGGAAACACCATATATTTT
CAWSVDRAGNTIYF
>TRBV29-1|NA|TRBJ1-2|NA
TGCAGCGTTGTGGTGGGGGGCGCGGGCTACACCTTC
CSVVVGGAGYTF
>TRBV4-3|NA|TRBJ1-3|NA
TGCGCCAGCAGCCAAGGGGGTGGACAGATCCGAAACACCATATATTTT
CASSQGGGQIRNTIYF
>TRBV5-1|NA|TRBJ1-1|NA
TGCGCCAGCAGCCTTCGGACACCGACCACTGAAGCTTTCTTT
CASSLRTPTTEAFF
>TRBV7-2|NA|TRBJ2-1|NA
TGTGCCAGCAGCTTAGGACTGTACAATGAGCAGTTCTTC
CASSLGLYNEQFF
>TRBV7-8|TRBD1|TRBJ2-1|NA
TGTGCCAGCAGCTTAGGTCAACAGGGGGCAGTCTACAATGAGCAGTTCTTC
CASSLGQQGAVYNEQFF
>TRBV28|NA|TRBJ1-2|NA
TGTGCCAGCAGCCCGTTCGCGGTCGGGAGGGGCGGCTACACCTTC
CASSPFAVGRGGYTF